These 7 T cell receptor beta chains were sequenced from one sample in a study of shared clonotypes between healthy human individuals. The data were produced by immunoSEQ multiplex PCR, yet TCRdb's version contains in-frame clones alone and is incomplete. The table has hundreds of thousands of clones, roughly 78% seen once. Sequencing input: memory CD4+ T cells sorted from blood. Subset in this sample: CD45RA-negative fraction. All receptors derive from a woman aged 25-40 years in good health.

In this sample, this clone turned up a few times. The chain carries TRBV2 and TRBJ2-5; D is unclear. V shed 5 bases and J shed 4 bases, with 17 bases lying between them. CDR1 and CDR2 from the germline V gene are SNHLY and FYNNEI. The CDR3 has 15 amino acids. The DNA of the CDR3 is TGTGCCAGCAGTAAACTACTATCAGCCCCAGAGACCCAGTACTTC. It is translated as CASSKLLSAPETQYF.

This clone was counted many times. CDR3 residues: CASSAATGAGHQPQHF. The CDR3 DNA follows: TGTGCCAGCAGTGCCGCCACAGGGGCAGGCCATCAGCCCCAGCATTTT. The chain joins TRBV25-1 to TRBJ1-5; 7 positions match TRBD1. The CDR3 runs to 16 residues. V shed 4 bases and J 5 bases; nucleotides not matched to a gene: 11. CDR1 and CDR2 (germline): MGHDK, SYGVNS.

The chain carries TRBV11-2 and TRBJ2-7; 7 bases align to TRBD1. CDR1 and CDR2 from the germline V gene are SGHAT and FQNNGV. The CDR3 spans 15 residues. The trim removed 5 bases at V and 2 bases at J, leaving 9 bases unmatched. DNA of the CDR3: TGTGCCAGCAGCATAACCCGGGACAGAGCCTACGAGCAGTACTTC. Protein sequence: CASSITRDRAYEQYF.

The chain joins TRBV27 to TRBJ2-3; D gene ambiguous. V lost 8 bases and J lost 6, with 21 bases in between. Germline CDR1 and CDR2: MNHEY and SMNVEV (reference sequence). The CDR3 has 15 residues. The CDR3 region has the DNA TGTGCCAGCTCTCTTGGGCCAGAGATTTTCGATACGCAGTATTTT. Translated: CASSLGPEIFDTQYF.

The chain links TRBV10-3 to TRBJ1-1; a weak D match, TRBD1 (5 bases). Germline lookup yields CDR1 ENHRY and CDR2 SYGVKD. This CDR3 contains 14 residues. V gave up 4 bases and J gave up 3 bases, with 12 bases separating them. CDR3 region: CAISAGGTDTEAFF. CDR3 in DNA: TGTGCCATCAGTGCGGGGGGGACGGACACTGAAGCTTTCTTT.

In DNA, the CDR3 is TGTGCCAGCAGTTTACAGGGGGCGCTTGGAAACACCATATATTTT. It yields the protein CASSLQGALGNTIYF. This rearrangement joins TRBV28 to TRBJ1-3; 8 bases align to TRBD1. Germline loops: CDR1 MDHEN, CDR2 SYDVKM. V gave up 2 bases and J gave up 3 bases; unmatched junction bases: 3. The CDR3 totals 15 residues.

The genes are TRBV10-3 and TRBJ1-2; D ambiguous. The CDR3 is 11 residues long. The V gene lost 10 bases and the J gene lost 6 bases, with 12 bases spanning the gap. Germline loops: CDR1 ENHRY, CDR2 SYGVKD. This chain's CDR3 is CATQRKHGYTF. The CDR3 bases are TGTGCCACCCAACGGAAGCATGGCTACACCTTC.